This entry features one T cell receptor beta chain sequence. As yet, its antigen is unknown. The data were obtained in a study of Tregs in tolerant kidney transplant recipients. Germline V CDR1 and CDR2: GTSNPN, SVGIG (reference sequence). Trimming removed 1 base from V and 7 bases from J, with 13 bases in between. This CDR3 comprises 14 residues. Findings and limits, study-wide: Activated donor B cell expansion appeared to reveal the most relevant donor-specific TCRbeta repertoire.

Sequenced by immunoSEQ multiplex PCR; TCRdb stores in-frame clones only, minus some. The table lists around 230,000 clones, about four fifths of them singletons. This receptor was taken from a human donor in good health. Sequenced: CD4+ T cells from blood. The chain has TRBV30 and TRBJ2-2, with D tentatively TRBD1 or TRBD2 (5 bases each). The CDR3 region has the DNA TGTGCCTGGAGTGAAGGGACCCAAAACGGGGAGCTGTTTTTT. Residues: CAWSEGTQNGELFF.